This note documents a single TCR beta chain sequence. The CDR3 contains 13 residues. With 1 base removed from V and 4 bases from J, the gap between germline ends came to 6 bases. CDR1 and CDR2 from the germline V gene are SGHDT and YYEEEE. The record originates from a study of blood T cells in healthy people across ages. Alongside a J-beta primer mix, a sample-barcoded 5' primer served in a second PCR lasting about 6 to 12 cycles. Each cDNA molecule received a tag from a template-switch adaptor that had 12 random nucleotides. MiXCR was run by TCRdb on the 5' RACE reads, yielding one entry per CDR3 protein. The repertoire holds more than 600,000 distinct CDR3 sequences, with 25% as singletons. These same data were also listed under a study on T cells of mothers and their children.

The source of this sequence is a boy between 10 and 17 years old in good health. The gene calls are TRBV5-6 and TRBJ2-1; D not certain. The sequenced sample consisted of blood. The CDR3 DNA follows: TGTGCCAGCAGCTTGATAGTATACAATGAGCAGTTCTTC. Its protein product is CASSLIVYNEQFF.